These 2 T cell receptor beta chains originate from one sample sequenced in a study of monozygotic twins with inflammatory bowel disease (dated by TCRdb to the late 2010s). Preparation of the library involved 5' RACE. The sequencer was an Illumina HiSeq 2500. TCRdb reprocessed the reads; each CDR3 protein sequence makes one entry, and DNA is unavailable. The sample's clone listing holds over 120,000 distinct CDR3 sequences. The biggest ten clones account for approximately 1.2% of the sample. Source material: blood. The source is a human donor with ulcerative colitis or Crohn's disease, or a healthy co-twin of an affected twin (not recorded which).

The V gene is TRBV29-1, the J gene TRBJ1-2; TCRdb indicates TRBD1, and absent DNA this call remains unverified. This CDR3 is 12 amino acids long. CDR1 is SQVTM, CDR2 ANQGSEA, per germline. The chain's CDR3 is CSVGDSLDGYTF.

This sequence joins TRBV10-3 and TRBJ2-7; TCRdb's assignment of TRBD1 cannot be checked, as there is no DNA. The germline V gene encodes CDR1 ENHRY and CDR2 SYGVKD. The CDR3 runs 13 residues. This chain's CDR3 is CAMRGQGIYEQYF.